The 13 T cell receptor beta chains below were found in one sample sequenced in a study of OX40 agonist ivuxolimab in advanced cancers. Using immunoSEQ multiplex PCR, the repertoire was profiled, and TCRdb retains in-frame clones only, with some absent. The sample includes approximately 52,000 clones, 60% to 85% of them seen just once. The material was CD4+ or CD8+ T cells sorted from blood, obtained in a trial of the OX40 agonist ivuxolimab. These receptors were obtained from an adult with an advanced solid tumor such as melanoma, head and neck, liver or kidney cancer.

The gene calls are TRBV5-6 and TRBJ2-7; no reliable D call. Deletions cut 0 bases from V and 3 bases from J, with 4 bases between. Per germline, CDR1 SGHDT and CDR2 YYEEEE. This CDR3 is built from 12 residues. CDR3 DNA sequence: TGTGCCAGCAGCTTGGGTAACTACGAGCAGTACTTC. As protein: CASSLGNYEQYF.

The chain carries TRBV7-2 and TRBJ2-2; weak D call: TRBD1 (6 bases). The germline CDR1 and CDR2 sequences are SGHTA and FQGNSA. The CDR3 runs 18 residues. V shed 1 base and J shed 7 bases, with 22 bases lying between them. The CDR3 sequence is CASSLEGPRDKDFGELFF. CDR3 DNA sequence: TGTGCCAGCAGCTTAGAGGGACCCCGGGACAAGGATTTCGGGGAGCTGTTTTTT.

V is TRBV18 and J is TRBJ2-3, with TRBD2 identical over 7 bases. This CDR3 spans 14 amino acids. Germline trimming cut 6 bases from V and 5 bases from J; bases unmatched to any gene: 8. CDR1 KGHSH and CDR2 LQKENI come from the germline V gene. As DNA, the CDR3 is TGTGCCAGCTCGCGCGGGAGTCCGAGAGATACGCAGTATTTT. Translated: CASSRGSPRDTQYF.

The rearrangement joins TRBV18 to TRBJ2-7, with a tentative D call TRBD1 (5 bases). Germline V gives CDR1 KGHSH, CDR2 LQKENI. The V gene lost 3 bases and the J gene lost 2 bases, with 14 bases spanning the gap. The CDR3 spans 15 residues. The chain's CDR3 is CASSPENGHTYEQYF. CDR3 bases: TGTGCCAGCTCACCCGAAAACGGACACACCTACGAGCAGTACTTC.

This clone was seen only once. V gene TRBV5-1 combines with J gene TRBJ2-6; no clear D. V lost 0 bases and J 0 bases, leaving 7 bases between the germline ends. The CDR3 loop spans 16 amino acids. In germline, CDR1 is SGHRS, CDR2 YFSETQ. CDR3 sequence (DNA): TGCGCCAGCAGCTTGGGCAGCGCCTCTGGGGCCAACGTCCTGACTTTC. As protein: CASSLGSASGANVLTF.

This clone was found once. The rearrangement joins TRBV6-5 to TRBJ1-5; D remains unclear. CDR1 and CDR2 from the germline V gene are MNHEY and SVGAGI. Trimming removed 9 bases at V and 1 base at J, with 13 bases between. The CDR3 is made up of 14 amino acids. CDR3 sequence (DNA): TGTGCCAGTCGGACTGCCGGCAGCAATCAGCCCCAGCATTTT. This codes for CASRTAGSNQPQHF.

The sample holds one count of this clone. The J gene is TRBJ2-1, the V gene TRBV7-8; no definite D call. This CDR3 spans 13 amino acids. Trimming shortened V by 9 bases and J by 6 bases, and 15 bases separated the two germline ends. CDR1 and CDR2 (germline): SGHVS, FQNEAQ. The CDR3, as DNA: TGTGCCAGTACTGAAACGAGTCCCAATGAGCAGTTCTTC. Translation: CASTETSPNEQFF.

The rearrangement uses TRBV4-3 and TRBJ2-3; a possible D gene is TRBD1 (5 bases). With 0 bases removed from V and 6 bases from J, the gap between germline ends came to 22 bases. The CDR3 spans 18 residues. The germline gives CDR1 LGHNA, CDR2 YSLEER. Here the CDR3 DNA reads TGCGCCAGCAGCCAAGATCATCGCGTAGGCACCCCAGGGGATACGCAGTATTTT. Translation: CASSQDHRVGTPGDTQYF.

The chain combines TRBV5-1 with TRBJ2-7; no definite D call. The CDR3 loop spans 13 amino acids. Germline lookup yields CDR1 SGHRS and CDR2 YFSETQ. The V end lost 4 bases, the J end lost 5 bases, and 13 bases lay between the germline ends. The CDR3 protein is CASSPSDTNEQYF. CDR3 nucleotides: TGCGCCAGCAGCCCGTCCGACACGAACGAGCAGTACTTC.

The V call is TRBV25-1, the J call TRBJ1-2; 9 bases align to TRBD1. V dropped 0 bases and J dropped 6; count of bases not matched to a gene: 5. The CDR3 has 15 residues. Germline assignment: CDR1 MGHDK and CDR2 SYGVNS. CDR3 DNA: TGTGCCAGCAGTGAATATCCCGACAGGGGGAATGGCTACACCTTC. It yields the protein CASSEYPDRGNGYTF.

Relative to its sample, this clone is medium-sized. The chain joins TRBV7-2 to TRBJ1-5; no clear D. The CDR3 has 14 residues. Trimming removed 5 bases at V and 5 bases at J, with 13 bases between. Per the germline V gene, CDR1 is SGHTA and CDR2 is FQGNSA. Here the CDR3 reads CASSPTGGDQPQHF. The CDR3 region has the DNA TGTGCCAGCAGCCCGACCGGTGGGGATCAGCCCCAGCATTTT.

The chain uses TRBV7-8 and TRBJ1-2; no reliable D call. CDR1 is SGHVS and CDR2 is FQNEAQ in the germline V gene. This CDR3 region has 15 residues. V shed 1 base and J shed 0 bases, with 9 bases lying between them. CDR3 in amino acids: CASSLEYSSNYGYTF. CDR3 nucleotide sequence: TGTGCCAGCAGCTTAGAGTACAGTTCTAACTATGGCTACACCTTC.

Judged by abundance, this clone is medium-sized. The genes are TRBV7-9 and TRBJ1-1; D remains ambiguous. V lost 7 bases, J lost 8 bases, and 11 bases lay in between. Germline V gene sequence: CDR1 SEHNR, CDR2 FQNEAQ (reference sequence). This CDR3 is built from 11 residues. In DNA, the CDR3 is TGTGCCAGCACCGGCCTCGAGGAAGCTTTCTTT. Its protein is CASTGLEEAFF.